This is a list of T cell receptor beta chains from one sample in a study of blood T cell repertoires in COVID-19. The repertoire was sequenced with immunoSEQ multiplex PCR; TCRdb's copy has only in-frame clones and lacks some. The sample consists of about 36,000 clones, over 80% of them appearing once. Sequencing was performed on peripheral blood. Source of these receptors: a human donor in a cohort sampled during active COVID-19. Each CDR3 is given without its conserved first and last residue.

TRBJ1-6 TRBV7-3 ASSLTGTGGRRDSPLH
TRBJ2-1 TRBV4-3 ASSQPSGGFNEQF
TRBJ2-5 TRBV11-3 ASSLDLNRGEETQY
TRBJ2-5 TRBV11-2 ASSLDRAQY
TRBJ2-6 TRBV7-3 ASSFYSGANVLT
TRBJ2-3 TRBV6-5 ASSYGDGSTDTQY
TRBJ2-7 TRBV5-1 ASSLRGTGGVDEQY
TRBJ1-2 TRBV28 ASSQWTGGNGYT
TRBJ2-5 TRBV11-2 ASSPRPGETQY
TRBJ1-6 TRBV10-2 ASSESVRGNSPLH
TRBJ2-1 TRBV7-9 ASSPGTGNEQF
TRBJ2-7 TRBV20-1 SAKVDNEY
TRBJ2-2 TRBV5-1 ASSSTGYNTGELF
TRBJ1-1 TRBV5-4 ASSNRVNTEAF
TRBJ2-7 TRBV28 ASTSTGVGGHEQY
TRBJ2-3 TRBV27 ASRSIGLYTDTQY
TRBJ2-7 TRBV2 ASSEAEIWETSIRRGSEQY
TRBJ2-7 TRBV5-4 ASSLAGVAYEQY
TRBJ1-2 TRBV7-2 ASSLGVSNYNGYT
TRBJ2-5 TRBV2 ASSELQGAGETQY
TRBJ2-1 TRBV3-1/TRBV3-2 ASSGYNEQF
TRBJ2-2 TRBV27 ASSLAGGDTGELF
TRBJ1-6 TRBV5-1 ASSPGTGLNSPLH
TRBJ2-2 TRBV2 ASIRETGGPGELF
TRBJ1-3 TRBV5-1 ASSTNPQGSGNTIY
TRBJ1-4 TRBV5-4 ASSTGQGAAKTNEKLF
TRBJ1-2 TRBV14 ASSQTRRVWNYGYT